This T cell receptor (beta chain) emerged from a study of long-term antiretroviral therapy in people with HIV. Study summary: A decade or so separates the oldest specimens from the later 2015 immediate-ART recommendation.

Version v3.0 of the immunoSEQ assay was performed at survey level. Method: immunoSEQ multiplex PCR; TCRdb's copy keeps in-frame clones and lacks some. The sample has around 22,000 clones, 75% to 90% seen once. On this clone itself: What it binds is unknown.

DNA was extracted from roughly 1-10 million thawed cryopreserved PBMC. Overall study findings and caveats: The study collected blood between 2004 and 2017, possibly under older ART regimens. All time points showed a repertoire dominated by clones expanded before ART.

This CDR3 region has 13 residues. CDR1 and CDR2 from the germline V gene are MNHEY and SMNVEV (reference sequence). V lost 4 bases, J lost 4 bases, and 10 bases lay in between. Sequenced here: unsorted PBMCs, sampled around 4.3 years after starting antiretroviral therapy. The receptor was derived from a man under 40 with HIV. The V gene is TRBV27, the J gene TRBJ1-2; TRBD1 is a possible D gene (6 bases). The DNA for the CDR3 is TGTGCCAGCAGTTCAGGACAGATCTATGGCTACACCTTC. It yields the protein CASSSGQIYGYTF.